The clone carrying this T cell receptor (beta chain) was recorded a few times. This sample stems from a study of cytomegalovirus exposure and HLA in healthy donors. Across the study: From donors who were HLA-typed, an early data release held around 80 million unique TCRs.

When sampled, the donors appeared nominally healthy, though they likely had unrecorded immune exposures. The CDR3 loop spans 15 amino acids. V gave up 5 bases and J gave up 0 bases, with 11 bases separating them. Germline lookup yields CDR1 SNHLY and CDR2 FYNNEI. PCR employed 60 Vbeta and 13 Jbeta primers. TCRdb's copy holds only in-frame clones and misses some; the assay was immunoSEQ multiplex PCR. The sample consists of roughly 180,000 clones, about four fifths of them appearing once. This clonotype originated in a man aged 25 to 40 in good health and CMV-seronegative. The sequencing sample was made of PBMCs. The chain carries TRBV2 and TRBJ2-1; D is perhaps TRBD2 (5 bases). CDR3 in amino acids: CASSPMGSSYNEQFF. The CDR3, as DNA: TGTGCCAGCAGTCCAATGGGGAGCTCCTACAATGAGCAGTTCTTC.